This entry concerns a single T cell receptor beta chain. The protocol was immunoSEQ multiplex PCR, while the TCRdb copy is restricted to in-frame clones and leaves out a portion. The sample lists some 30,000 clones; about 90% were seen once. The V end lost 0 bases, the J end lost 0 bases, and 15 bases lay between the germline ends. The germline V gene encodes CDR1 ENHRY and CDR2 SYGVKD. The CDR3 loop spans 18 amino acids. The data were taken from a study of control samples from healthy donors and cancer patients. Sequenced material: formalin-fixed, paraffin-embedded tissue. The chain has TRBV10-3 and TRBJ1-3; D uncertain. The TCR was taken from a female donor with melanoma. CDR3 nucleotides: TGTGCCATCAGTGAGTCCTGGGTCCCAGGACCCTCTGGAAACACCATATATTTT. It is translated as CAISESWVPGPSGNTIYF.